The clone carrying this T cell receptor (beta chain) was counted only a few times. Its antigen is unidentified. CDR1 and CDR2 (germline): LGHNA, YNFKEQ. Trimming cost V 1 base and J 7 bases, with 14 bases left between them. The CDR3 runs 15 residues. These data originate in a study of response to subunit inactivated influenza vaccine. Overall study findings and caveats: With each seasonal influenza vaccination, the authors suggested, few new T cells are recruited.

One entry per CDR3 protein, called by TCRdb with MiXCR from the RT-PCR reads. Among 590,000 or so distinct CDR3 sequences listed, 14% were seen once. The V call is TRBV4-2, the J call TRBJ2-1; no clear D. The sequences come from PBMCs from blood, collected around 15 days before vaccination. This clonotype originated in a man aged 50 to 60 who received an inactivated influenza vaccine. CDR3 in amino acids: CASSQAHISVNEQFF. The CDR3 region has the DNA TGTGCCAGCAGCCAAGCTCATATTTCAGTAAATGAGCAGTTCTTC.